The clone carrying this TCR beta chain was observed a few times. What it recognizes is unknown. The sample comes from a study of human T cells and chemical hapten exposure. Notes on the study in general: Expanded TCRs made up significantly more big CDR3 similarity clusters than controls did. DPC sensitization produced no change in TCRs with frequency above 1 in 1000.

The time point: patch test 1, 2 weeks after DPC sensitization. Treatment of the sample: therapeutic diphenylcyclopropenone sensitization with weekly scalp DPC. Non-pregnant alopecia patients aged 18 to 70, suitable for DPC therapy. TCRdb re-derived calls from the RACE reads in MiXCR, one entry per CDR3 protein. The sample has 300,000 to 350,000 distinct CDR3 sequences; around 7% are singletons. The germline V and J ends were trimmed by 4 bases and 1 base, with 11 bases remaining between them. Germline loops: CDR1 SQVTM, CDR2 ANQGSEA. This CDR3 region has 13 residues. Sequenced here: whole blood, sampled in connection with sensitization to the hapten diphenylcyclopropenone (DPC). The chain couples TRBV29-1 to TRBJ2-7; no clear D gene. The source of this sequence is a woman in her late teens or twenties with alopecia areata. Some clones in this sample may be carry-over from other donors' samples. The CDR3 loop is CSVGQPYSYEQYF. The CDR3, as DNA: TGCAGCGTTGGGCAGCCGTATTCCTACGAGCAGTACTTC.